This is a list of T cell receptor beta chains from one sample in a study of control samples from healthy donors and cancer patients. The repertoire was sequenced with immunoSEQ multiplex PCR; TCRdb's copy has only in-frame clones and lacks some. This sample yields approximately 100,000 clones, of which more than 75% are seen a single time; around 20% belongs to the top ten. Input material: blood. All receptors come from a man aged 30-40 years in good health. Both conserved end residues are part of each CDR3. Each record gives: D gene, clone size, V gene, J gene, CDR3 DNA, CDR3 protein. D genes are given only for firm matches. For some rows the clone size is stated as once, few or many, or as a class when expanded; others skip it.

-	-	TRBV6-5	TRBJ2-7	TGTGCCAGCGGGGCGGGACGGCTTAGCGAGCAGTACTTC	CASGAGRLSEQYF
-	-	TRBV5-5	TRBJ1-5	TGTGCCAGCAGCGGGGGACACTTTAGCAATCAGCCCCAGCATTTT	CASSGGHFSNQPQHF
-	-	TRBV30	TRBJ1-5	TGTGCCTGGAGTGTAAGCGGCGGCGGGGGGCCCCAGCATTTT	CAWSVSGGGGPQHF
-	-	TRBV10-3	TRBJ1-6	TGTGCCATCAGTGGCAACCGGGACCTCGGACGATCACCCCTCCACTTT	CAISGNRDLGRSPLHF
TRBD1	-	TRBV7-9	TRBJ1-2	TGTGCCAGCAGCTCGCGGGACAGCGAAGGCTATGGCTACACCTTC	CASSSRDSEGYGYTF
-	-	TRBV2	TRBJ1-3	TGTGCCAGCACCCTGAGCTCTGGAAACACCATATATTTT	CASTLSSGNTIYF
TRBD1	-	TRBV5-1	TRBJ2-2	TGCGCCAGCAGCAACGGACAGGGGGCGGGGACCGGGGAGCTGTTTTTT	CASSNGQGAGTGELFF
-	-	TRBV18	TRBJ2-7	TGTGCCAGCTCACCGATGAGCTCCTACGAGCAGTACTTC	CASSPMSSYEQYF
-	-	TRBV6-4	TRBJ2-2	TGTGCCAGCAAGGGGGTCGCGAACACCGGGGAGCTGTTTTTT	CASKGVANTGELFF
TRBD1	-	TRBV6-1	TRBJ1-3	TGTGCCAGCAGTGAATATCAGGGGGCCTTTTCAGGGAATTTT	CASSEYQGAFSGNF
-	-	TRBV10-3	TRBJ2-4	TGTGCCATCAGCCCGGGATTTTCCCCGGGGAACATTCAGTACTTC	CAISPGFSPGNIQYF
-	once	TRBV19	TRBJ1-1	TGTGCCAGTAGTATCGGGAGGGTGCGCACTGAAGCTTTCTTT	CASSIGRVRTEAFF
-	-	TRBV24-1	TRBJ2-3	TGTGCCACCAGTGACCGGACGGCTAGCACAGATACGCAGTATTTT	CATSDRTASTDTQYF
-	-	TRBV5-1	TRBJ2-6	TGCGCCAGCAGCTTGGGGGCGACCTCTGGGGCCAACGTCCTGACTTTC	CASSLGATSGANVLTF
-	-	TRBV5-1	TRBJ1-5	TGCGCCAGCAGCTTGGTGGCGGGCAATCAGCCCCAGCATTTT	CASSLVAGNQPQHF
TRBD1	-	TRBV6-5	TRBJ1-2	TGTGCCAGCAGTACGGACAGGGGCTATGGCTACACCTTC	CASSTDRGYGYTF
-	-	TRBV6-5	TRBJ1-3	TGTGCCAGCAGTTACGGGACAACTGGAAACACCATATATTTT	CASSYGTTGNTIYF
-	-	TRBV27	TRBJ2-2	TGTGCCAGCAGCGAACGAGGCGGGTGGCTGTTTTTT	CASSERGGWLFF
TRBD2	-	TRBV9	TRBJ2-1	TGTGCCAGCAGCTTCGGGGGGTCCTACAATGAGCAGTTCTTC	CASSFGGSYNEQFF
-	-	TRBV19	TRBJ2-1	TGTGCCCCCACTCCGGGGGGCCCCAATGAGCAGTTCTTC	CAPTPGGPNEQFF
TRBD1	-	TRBV13	TRBJ2-7	TGTGCCAGCAGCTTAGACCACCTTTACCTCTCCGGCAGCGGGACAGGGGGGAAGGAGCAGTACTTC	CASSLDHLYLSGSGTGGKEQYF
TRBD1	-	TRBV6-5	TRBJ1-4	TGTGCCAGCGGGACAGGGAAAGAAAAACTGTTTTTT	CASGTGKEKLFF
TRBD1	-	TRBV5-1	TRBJ2-7	TGCGCCAGCAGCTTCGGGACAGGGAGCTCCTACGAGCAGTACTTC	CASSFGTGSSYEQYF
-	many	TRBV10-3	TRBJ2-2	TGTGCCATCAGTGCTGGGGCCCTACACACCGGGGAGCTGTTTTTT	CAISAGALHTGELFF
-	-	TRBV7-2	TRBJ1-3	TGTGCCAGCAGCTTAGCTCGGGGCCAGAGAAACACCATATATTTT	CASSLARGQRNTIYF
-	-	TRBV7-9	TRBJ1-4	TGTGCCAGCAGCTTAGACAGGGCCATGAATGAAAAACTGTTTTTT	CASSLDRAMNEKLFF
TRBD2	-	TRBV30	TRBJ2-7	TGTGCCTGGAATAGGGTAGCGGGGTCCTACGAGCAGTACTTC	CAWNRVAGSYEQYF
TRBD1	-	TRBV7-9	TRBJ2-5	TGTGCCAGCAGCACTCAGGGGGAAGAGACCCAGTACTTC	CASSTQGEETQYF
-	-	TRBV9	TRBJ2-2	TGTGCCAGCAGCGTGGGCCAGACCGGGGAGCTGTTTTTT	CASSVGQTGELFF
-	once	TRBV14	TRBJ2-1	TGTGCCAGCAGCCAAGCCACAAGGGGGAGCTCCTACAATGAGCAGTTCTTC	CASSQATRGSSYNEQFF
TRBD1	-	TRBV19	TRBJ2-2	TGTGCCAGTACCGCCGAGGGGGCCTCGAACACCGGGGAGCTGTTTTTT	CASTAEGASNTGELFF
-	-	TRBV19	TRBJ2-1	TGTGCCAGTAGTGTGACCGGGCCGCGCAATGAGCAGTTCTTC	CASSVTGPRNEQFF
-	-	TRBV12-5	TRBJ1-1	TGTGCTAGTGGTTTGGGTTTCGGGAACACTGAAGCTTTCTTT	CASGLGFGNTEAFF
TRBD1	once	TRBV28	TRBJ1-1	TGTGCCAGCAGTTCCCCCGCGACAGGGGGCACTGAAGCTTTCTTT	CASSSPATGGTEAFF
TRBD2	-	TRBV2	TRBJ2-2	TGTGCCAGCAGCAGGCGGGGGGAATCGTACACCGGGGAGCTGTTTTTT	CASSRRGESYTGELFF
-	-	TRBV5-4	TRBJ2-3	TGTGCCAGCAGCTCCTACACAGATACGCAGTATTTT	CASSSYTDTQYF
TRBD1	-	TRBV9	TRBJ1-3	TGTGCCAGCAGCCCAACGCCCGGGACAGTGGGTAACACCATATATTTT	CASSPTPGTVGNTIYF
TRBD2	once	TRBV7-9	TRBJ2-1	TGTGCCAGCACCCCGGGACTAGCGGGAAGAGAGCAGTTCTTC	CASTPGLAGREQFF